The next 20 T cell receptor beta chains were all read from a single sample in a study of CD8 T cells in ankylosing spondylitis. These receptors are not linked to any known antigen. MiXCR, run by TCRdb on the 5' RACE reads, gives a single entry per CDR3 protein. The table has roughly 700,000 distinct CDR3 sequences, around 19% seen once. Study observations and caveats: Typical of ankylosing spondylitis blood, it appeared, was a TCR beta motif of under 10 highly homologous variants.

The sample comprised blood, either unsorted or a sorted T cell fraction (not recorded which). The receptors originated from a male donor with ankylosing spondylitis.

There are a few counts of this clonotype. V and J are TRBV9 and TRBJ1-6; 8 nucleotides agree with TRBD1. CDR1 is SGDLS and CDR2 is YYNGEE in the germline V gene. J gave up 9 bases and V 0 bases, and 2 bases lay outside the gene matches. This CDR3 region has 14 residues. The CDR3 region is CASSVAQGGSPLHF. Written as DNA, the CDR3 is TGTGCCAGCAGCGTAGCACAGGGGGGTTCACCCCTCCACTTT.

This chain joins TRBV7-9 and TRBJ2-5, with 9 nucleotides matching TRBD1. CDR3 size: 15 residues. The junction had 5 bases not matched to a gene; V was cut back by 4 bases and J by 2 bases. Germline assignment: CDR1 SEHNR and CDR2 FQNEAQ (reference sequence). The CDR3 reads CASSSGTGIQETQYF. The CDR3 DNA reads TGTGCCAGCAGCTCAGGGACAGGGATTCAAGAGACCCAGTACTTC.

The chain carries TRBV11-1 and TRBJ2-4; D possibly matches TRBD1 or TRBD2 (6 bases each). From germline, CDR1 is SGHAT and CDR2 FQDESV (reference sequence). The CDR3 consists of 15 residues. V gave up 1 base and J gave up 8 bases, with 15 bases separating them. The chain's CDR3 is CASSLGDTGRYIQYF. CDR3 nucleotide sequence: TGTGCCAGCAGCTTAGGGGATACAGGGAGGTACATTCAGTACTTC.

The chain carries TRBV20-1 and TRBJ1-3; no reliable D call. Germline values: CDR1 DFQATT, CDR2 SNEGSKA (reference sequence). The CDR3 contains 13 residues. The V and J ends lost 5 bases and 0 bases respectively, with 8 bases between them. The CDR3 spells CSAVQGSGNTIYF. The CDR3 nucleotides are TGCAGTGCTGTACAAGGCTCTGGAAACACCATATATTTT.

The chain links TRBV7-8 to TRBJ2-7; 7 nucleotides align to TRBD1. Trimming at V came to 4 bases and at J to 5 bases, leaving 5 bases not matched to a gene. This CDR3 has 13 amino acids. From germline, CDR1 is SGHVS and CDR2 FQNEAQ. The CDR3, as DNA: TGTGCCAGCAGCTCGGACAGGCCCGACGAGCAGTACTTC. It yields the protein CASSSDRPDEQYF.

This sequence joins TRBV6-1 and TRBJ1-1; no reliable D call. Deletions cut 1 base from V and 4 bases from J, with 16 bases between. The CDR3 runs to 16 residues. Germline CDR1 is MNHNS and CDR2 is SASEGT. In DNA, the CDR3 is TGTGCCAGCAGTGAAGTCGGCAGCACCTTAGGCACTGAAGCTTTCTTT. Its translation is CASSEVGSTLGTEAFF.

This clonotype was found a few times. J is TRBJ1-1 and V is TRBV29-1, with D unclear. Trimming cost V 8 bases and J 1 base, with 23 bases left between them. The germline V gene has CDR1 SQVTM and CDR2 ANQGSEA. The CDR3 consists of 16 residues. DNA of the CDR3: TGCAGCCTCCGAACCGACTTGGGCACTAAGAACACTGAAGCTTTCTTT. It translates to CSLRTDLGTKNTEAFF.

This clonotype showed up just a few times. V usage is TRBV20-1 and J usage is TRBJ2-1; no definite D call. This CDR3 contains 15 residues. Trimming stripped 6 bases from V and 9 bases from J, with 24 bases between. CDR1 is DFQATT, CDR2 SNEGSKA, per germline (reference sequence). Written as DNA, the CDR3 is TGCAGTGCGCCCGGGCCCGCAATTGGAGTGGGTGAGCAGTTCTTC. Its protein product is CSAPGPAIGVGEQFF.

This clonotype was recorded a few times. This chain links TRBV6-1 with TRBJ1-2, with 7 bases fitting TRBD1. The CDR3 has 15 residues. The V gene's germline CDR1 is MNHNS and CDR2 SASEGT. V lost 6 bases, J lost 3 bases, and 10 bases stayed unmatched. DNA of the CDR3: TGTGCCAGCAGCCACCCAGGGGGGCTGGACTATGGCTACACCTTC. Protein product: CASSHPGGLDYGYTF.

This sequence joins TRBV23-1 and TRBJ2-7; 7 nucleotides align to TRBD1. TRBV23-1 is placed among ORFs of uncertain function. The CDR3 totals 16 residues. After removal of 3 bases from V and 3 bases from J, the junction contained 11 bases not matched to a gene. The CDR3 nucleotides are TGCGCCAGCAGTCATTCGTCGTCGGACAGGAACTACGAGCAGTACTTC. Translating it yields CASSHSSSDRNYEQYF.

This clonotype was detected ten times or more. The rearrangement links TRBV7-8 to TRBJ2-1; the D gene is possibly TRBD2 (6 bases). V gave up 2 bases and J gave up 9 bases, with 11 bases separating them. Germline values: CDR1 SGHVS, CDR2 FQNEAQ. CDR3 size: 13 residues. CDR3 in DNA: TGTGCCAGCAGCTTACTGCGCGGGGCTGAGCAGTTCTTC. Translated, it gives CASSLLRGAEQFF.

On this clonotype itself: This may stem from a read error, because a much larger clone lies one nucleotide away. This rearrangement joins TRBV5-1 to TRBJ2-3; 15 bases line up with TRBD2. CDR1 is SGHRS, CDR2 YFSETQ, per germline. The length of the CDR3 is 15 residues. With V trimmed by 4 bases and J by 5 bases, 2 bases remained unmatched. DNA for the CDR3: TGCGCCAGCAGCGGGGGACTAGCGGGAGGAGATACGCAGTATTTT. The encoded protein is CASSGGLAGGDTQYF.

In its sample, this clonotype was seen a few times. This chain joins TRBV20-1 and TRBJ2-7; D not certain. The V and J ends lost 5 bases and 1 base respectively, with 12 bases between them. CDR1 and CDR2 from the germline V gene are DFQATT and SNEGSKA (reference sequence). CDR3 length: 13 residues. CDR3 sequence: CSASPPRSYEQYF. CDR3 DNA: TGCAGTGCTTCCCCCCCCAGATCCTACGAGCAGTACTTC.

The chain is built from TRBV7-6 and TRBJ2-5; D gene unclear. V lost 1 base and J 4 bases, leaving 10 bases between the germline ends. CDR1 is SGHVS and CDR2 is FNYEAQ in the germline V gene. The CDR3 sequence is 14 residues long. The CDR3 here is CASSLVVIGETQYF. The CDR3 DNA reads TGTGCCAGCAGCTTAGTTGTGATCGGAGAGACCCAGTACTTC.

In this sample, this clonotype turned up a few times. The rearrangement links TRBV4-1 to TRBJ2-5; a possible D gene is TRBD2 (5 bases). The V gene's germline CDR1 is MGHRA and CDR2 YSYEKL. Trimming took off 1 base at V and 1 base at J, with 10 bases between the two ends. The CDR3 sequence is 15 residues long. In DNA, the CDR3 is TGCGCCAGCAGCCAAGGTAGCGCTTTCCAAGAGACCCAGTACTTC. Translated: CASSQGSAFQETQYF.

The chain recombines TRBV5-1 with TRBJ2-3; maybe TRBD1 (7 bases). The CDR3 is 14 residues long. CDR1 SGHRS and CDR2 YFSETQ come from the germline V gene. V was pared by 0 bases and J by 5 bases, with 10 bases between. The CDR3 region has the DNA TGCGCCAGCAGCTTGGTCCAGGGGGGAGATACGCAGTATTTT. Its protein product is CASSLVQGGDTQYF.

The rearrangement links TRBV12-3 or TRBV12-4 to TRBJ2-7; D gene unclear. Trimming left V 8 bases short and J 7 bases short, with 18 bases between. The CDR3 runs to 13 residues. The CDR3 sequence is CASSGYPTTEQYF. The CDR3 nucleotides are TGTGCCAGCTCAGGATATCCCACTACGGAGCAGTACTTC.

This clonotype occurred a few times. This chain connects TRBV27 to TRBJ2-2; 8 positions match TRBD1. Trimming removed 6 bases from V and 5 bases from J; junction bases left unmatched: 11. Germline CDR1 and CDR2: MNHEY and SMNVEV (reference sequence). This CDR3 is 16 amino acids long. DNA for the CDR3: TGTGCCAGCAGCCAAGACTACAGGGGGTGGACCGGGGAGCTGTTTTTT. The encoded protein is CASSQDYRGWTGELFF.

V and J are TRBV4-2 and TRBJ2-1; no clear D gene. This CDR3 region has 16 residues. The V gene's germline CDR1 is LGHNA and CDR2 YNFKEQ. V lost 0 bases and J lost 1, with 10 bases in between. The CDR3 coding sequence is TGTGCCAGCAGCCAAGATGGGCAGATATCCTACAATGAGCAGTTCTTC. This encodes CASSQDGQISYNEQFF.

This clonotype was detected only a few times. The chain employs TRBV7-2 and TRBJ2-2, with 9 bases fitting TRBD1. V lost 8 bases to trimming and J lost 4 bases; unmatched junction nucleotides: 5. This CDR3 is built from 14 residues. Germline V gives CDR1 SGHTA, CDR2 FQGNSA. CDR3 residues: CASGGQGFTGELFF. The CDR3 DNA reads as TGTGCCAGCGGGGGACAGGGTTTCACCGGGGAGCTGTTTTTT.